This is a list of T cell receptor beta chains from one sample in a study of blood T cell repertoires in COVID-19. Measured with immunoSEQ multiplex PCR; TCRdb has only the in-frame clones, and not every one. The data contain about 280,000 clones, 65% to 90% of them singletons. Sequences were obtained from peripheral blood. These receptor sequences come from a man aged 45-60 years with active or convalescent COVID-19. CDR3s include the opening cysteine and the closing phenylalanine or tryptophan. Fields, in order: V gene, D gene, CDR3 length, clone size, J gene, CDR3 protein, CDR3 DNA. The D gene is left open where the match is weak. The size of a clone is reported for some rows only, either as once, few or many, or as a class for expanded clones.

v_gene: TRBV15
d_gene: NA
len: 14
abundance: once
j_gene: TRBJ1-3
CDR3aa: CATSRDLRVDTIYF
CDR3nt: TGTGCCACCAGCAGAGATCTCAGGGTAGACACCATATATTTT

v_gene: TRBV5-4
d_gene: NA
len: 16
abundance: NA
j_gene: TRBJ2-7
CDR3aa: CASSSFSRGATYEQYF
CDR3nt: TGTGCCAGCAGCTCCTTCAGTCGGGGGGCAACCTACGAGCAGTACTTC

v_gene: TRBV20-1
d_gene: TRBD2
len: 15
abundance: NA
j_gene: TRBJ2-1
CDR3aa: CSASSGLAYYNEQFF
CDR3nt: TGCAGTGCAAGTTCGGGACTAGCGTATTATAATGAGCAGTTCTTC

v_gene: TRBV11-2
d_gene: TRBD1
len: 15
abundance: NA
j_gene: TRBJ2-2
CDR3aa: CASSPNRGQAGELFF
CDR3nt: TGTGCCAGCAGCCCAAACAGGGGTCAGGCCGGGGAGCTGTTTTTT

v_gene: TRBV28
d_gene: NA
len: 13
abundance: NA
j_gene: TRBJ1-1
CDR3aa: CASRGRANTEAFF
CDR3nt: TGTGCCAGCAGGGGCAGGGCGAACACTGAAGCTTTCTTT

v_gene: TRBV9
d_gene: TRBD1
len: 16
abundance: NA
j_gene: TRBJ2-2
CDR3aa: CASSAIGQGNTGELFF
CDR3nt: TGTGCCAGCAGCGCCATCGGACAGGGCAACACCGGGGAGCTGTTTTTT

v_gene: TRBV24-1
d_gene: NA
len: 15
abundance: NA
j_gene: TRBJ1-2
CDR3aa: CATSDYQGGIYGYTF
CDR3nt: TGTGCCACCAGTGATTATCAGGGAGGCATCTATGGCTACACCTTC

v_gene: TRBV5-1
d_gene: NA
len: 15
abundance: NA
j_gene: TRBJ1-1
CDR3aa: CASSLAGNHGTEAFF
CDR3nt: TGCGCCAGCAGCTTGGCAGGGAACCACGGGACAGAAGCTTTCTTT

v_gene: TRBV6-2/TRBV6-3
d_gene: NA
len: 13
abundance: NA
j_gene: TRBJ2-1
CDR3aa: CASSYPRGYEQFF
CDR3nt: TGTGCCAGCAGTTACCCTAGGGGCTATGAGCAGTTCTTC

v_gene: TRBV24-1
d_gene: NA
len: 14
abundance: NA
j_gene: TRBJ1-1
CDR3aa: CATSDLRGGTEAFF
CDR3nt: TGTGCCACCAGTGACCTAAGGGGGGGGACTGAAGCTTTCTTT

v_gene: TRBV2
d_gene: TRBD1
len: 13
abundance: NA
j_gene: TRBJ2-5
CDR3aa: CASQDRVGETQYF
CDR3nt: TGTGCCAGCCAGGACAGGGTAGGGGAGACCCAGTACTTC

v_gene: TRBV27
d_gene: TRBD1
len: 15
abundance: NA
j_gene: TRBJ1-6
CDR3aa: CASRPDRGLNSPLHF
CDR3nt: TGTGCCAGCAGACCTGACAGGGGGCTGAATTCACCCCTCCACTTT

v_gene: TRBV29-1
d_gene: TRBD1
len: 13
abundance: NA
j_gene: TRBJ1-2
CDR3aa: CSSRDSASEGYTF
CDR3nt: TGCAGCAGCCGGGACAGCGCGTCGGAGGGCTACACCTTC

v_gene: TRBV7-9
d_gene: NA
len: 14
abundance: few
j_gene: TRBJ2-1
CDR3aa: CASSPLREAGRLFF
CDR3nt: TGTGCCAGCAGCCCACTTAGGGAAGCGGGTCGTTTGTTCTTC